This T cell receptor (beta chain) was profiled in a study of blood T cells in healthy people across ages. Study overall: About one barcoded beta molecule was captured per two T cells (by template switching).

PCR was performed a second time for 7 to 11 cycles using a sample-barcoded 5' primer and a J-beta primer mix. The authors tagged each cDNA molecule using a template-switch adaptor with 12 random nucleotides. Using its own MiXCR run on the 5' RACE reads, TCRdb lists one record per CDR3 protein. The sample shows 1.6 million or so distinct CDR3 sequences, about 35% of them seen only once. Study-level findings and limits: With age, beta diversity per million T cells declined roughly linearly, significantly by roughly 40. Percentage of naive T cells showed a strong correlation with TCR beta diversity.

On this clonotype itself: Antigen unknown.

Unmatched junction bases numbered 10, after V lost 3 bases and J lost 2 bases. Per germline, CDR1 MDHEN and CDR2 SYDVKM. The CDR3 has 17 amino acids. Sequenced input: blood. The receptor comes from a woman in her 30s in good health. The V gene is TRBV28, the J gene TRBJ2-7; the match to TRBD2 covers 10 bases. This chain's CDR3 is CASSFPRLAGETYEQYF. The CDR3 DNA follows: TGTGCCAGCAGTTTCCCCCGACTAGCGGGCGAAACCTACGAGCAGTACTTC.